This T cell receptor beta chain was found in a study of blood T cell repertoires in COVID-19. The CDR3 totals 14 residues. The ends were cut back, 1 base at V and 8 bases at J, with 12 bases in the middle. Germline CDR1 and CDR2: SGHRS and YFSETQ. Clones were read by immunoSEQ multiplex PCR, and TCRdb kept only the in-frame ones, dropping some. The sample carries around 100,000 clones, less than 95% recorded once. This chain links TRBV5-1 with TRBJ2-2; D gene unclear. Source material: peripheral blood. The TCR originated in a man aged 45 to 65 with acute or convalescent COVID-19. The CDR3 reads CASSLQPSAGELFF. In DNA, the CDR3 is TGCGCCAGCAGCTTGCAACCTAGTGCGGGGGAGCTGTTTTTT.